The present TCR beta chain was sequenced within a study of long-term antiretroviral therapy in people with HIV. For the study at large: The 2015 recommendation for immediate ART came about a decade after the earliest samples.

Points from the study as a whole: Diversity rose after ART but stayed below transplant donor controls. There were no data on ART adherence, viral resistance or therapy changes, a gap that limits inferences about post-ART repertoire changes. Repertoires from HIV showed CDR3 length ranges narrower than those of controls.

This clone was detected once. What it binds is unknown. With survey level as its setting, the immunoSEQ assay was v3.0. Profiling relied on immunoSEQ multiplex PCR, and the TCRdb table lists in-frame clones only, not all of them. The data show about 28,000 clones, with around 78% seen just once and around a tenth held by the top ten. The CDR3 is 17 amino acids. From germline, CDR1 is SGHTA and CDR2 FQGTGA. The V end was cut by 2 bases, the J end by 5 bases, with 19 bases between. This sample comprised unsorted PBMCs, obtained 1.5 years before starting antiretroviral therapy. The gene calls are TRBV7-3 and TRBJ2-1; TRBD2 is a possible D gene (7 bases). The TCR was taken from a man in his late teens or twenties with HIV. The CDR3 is CASSLLGGGGGNNEQFF. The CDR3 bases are TGTGCCAGCAGCTTACTAGGGGGAGGGGGAGGGAACAATGAGCAGTTCTTC.